These 22 T cell receptor beta chains were all obtained from the same sample, sequenced in a study of identical twins (dated by TCRdb to the mid-2010s). Libraries were made using 5' RACE. Sequenced using an Illumina HiSeq 2000. TCRdb passed the public sequencing reads through fastp at Q25 and MiXCR, retaining productive beta sequences. CDR3 protein sequences are deduplicated, and each keeps its most common genes and DNA. The sample includes 280,000 or so distinct CDR3 sequences, with more than 6.5% observed a single time. The ten largest account for about 2.1% of the sample. These data were also reused for a study on yellow fever vaccine responses in identical twins.

Material for sequencing was memory (CD45RO+) T cells sorted from blood. The cell subset or site label of this sample denotes: CD45RO+ enriched T cells. These receptors were collected from a woman younger than 30 in good health.

Many counts were recorded for this clonotype. V usage is TRBV28 and J usage is TRBJ2-1; 7 nucleotides match TRBD1. CDR1 is MDHEN and CDR2 is SYDVKM in the germline V gene. J was trimmed by 3 bases and V by 4 bases; bases with no gene match: 12. The CDR3 contains 17 residues. The CDR3 DNA sequence: TGTGCCAGCAGTTCTCATACAGGGGTAAGGGGCTACAATGAGCAGTTCTTC. This codes for CASSSHTGVRGYNEQFF.

This clonotype came up a few times. J is TRBJ2-1 and V is TRBV4-1; 14 bases fit TRBD2. This CDR3 comprises 20 residues. CDR1 MGHRA and CDR2 YSYEKL come from the germline V gene. J lost 1 base, V lost 0 bases, and 8 bases had no gene match. This CDR3 reads CASSQEGLAGVRRSYNEQFF. CDR3 DNA: TGCGCCAGCAGCCAAGAGGGACTAGCGGGGGTCAGGCGGTCCTACAATGAGCAGTTCTTC.

The sample holds many counts of this clonotype. The chain couples TRBV6-1 to TRBJ2-1; 7 bases fit TRBD2. Per the germline V gene, CDR1 is MNHNS and CDR2 is SASEGT. The CDR3 is 16 residues long. J was trimmed by 0 bases and V by 6 bases; bases with no gene match: 8. The CDR3 reads CASREALAASYNEQFF. The CDR3 DNA is TGTGCCAGCAGAGAGGCCCTAGCGGCCTCCTACAATGAGCAGTTCTTC.

This chain links TRBV28 with TRBJ2-5; D is undetermined. V was pared by 3 bases and J by 5 bases, with 10 bases between. Germline CDR1 reads MDHEN; CDR2 reads SYDVKM. The CDR3 contains 13 residues. The CDR3 sequence: CASSFIQGETQYF. For the CDR3, the DNA is TGTGCCAGCAGTTTCATCCAAGGGGAGACCCAGTACTTC.

This clonotype appeared many times. The chain links TRBV29-1 to TRBJ2-5; D is unresolved. CDR1 and CDR2 (germline): SQVTM, ANQGSEA. The CDR3 sequence is 12 residues long. The V end was cut by 1 base, the J end by 7 bases, with 10 bases between. CDR3 nucleotide sequence: TGCAGCGTTGAAGGCGTTGGAGTGACCCAGTACTTC. Its protein is CSVEGVGVTQYF.

This clonotype was seen at least ten times. V gene TRBV25-1 combines with J gene TRBJ2-1; D possibly corresponds to TRBD2 (5 bases). This CDR3 has 14 amino acids. V lost 1 base and J lost 4, with 8 bases in between. Germline CDR1 MGHDK, CDR2 SYGVNS. In nucleotides, the CDR3 is TGTGCCAGCAGTGAATCTCCGGGGTACAATGAGCAGTTCTTC. It yields the protein CASSESPGYNEQFF.

The chain couples TRBV19 to TRBJ1-1; no reliable D call. The length of the CDR3 is 14 residues. The germline V and J ends were trimmed by 6 bases and 5 bases, with 16 bases remaining between them. Germline CDR1 and CDR2: LNHDA and SQIVND (reference sequence). The CDR3 loop is CASRKEGPGTEAFF. CDR3 nucleotide sequence: TGTGCCAGTAGGAAGGAAGGGCCGGGGACTGAAGCTTTCTTT.

This clonotype has just a few counts. The gene calls are TRBV4-1 and TRBJ2-1, with D tentatively TRBD1 or TRBD2 (6 bases each). CDR3 length equals 15 residues. V was trimmed by 2 bases and J by 7 bases, leaving 15 bases between them. Germline V gives CDR1 MGHRA, CDR2 YSYEKL. CDR3 in amino acids: CASSQIQGGINEQFF. CDR3 DNA sequence: TGCGCCAGCAGCCAAATCCAAGGGGGGATAAATGAGCAGTTCTTC.

This clonotype turned up a few times. This rearrangement joins TRBV9 to TRBJ2-7; 9 bases match TRBD2. From germline, CDR1 is SGDLS and CDR2 YYNGEE. This CDR3 has 15 amino acids. Trimming removed 0 bases from V and 3 bases from J; junction bases left unmatched: 4. Here the CDR3 DNA reads TGTGCCAGCAGCGTAGGGTCTAGCGGGATCTACGAGCAGTACTTC. This gives the protein CASSVGSSGIYEQYF.

This CDR3 is CASSDSGGDNEQFF. The CDR3 DNA sequence: TGTGCCAGCAGCGATAGCGGGGGGGACAATGAGCAGTTCTTC. The gene calls are TRBV7-9 and TRBJ2-1; 11 bases are a match to TRBD2. There are 14 residues in the CDR3. V shed 5 bases and J 5 bases; nucleotides not matched to a gene: 2. Looked up from germline, CDR1 is SEHNR and CDR2 is FQNEAQ (reference sequence).

In this sample, this clonotype turned up a few times. This chain joins TRBV6-1 and TRBJ2-7; D uncertain. V was cut by 0 bases and J by 6 bases, with 6 bases left in between. Germline V CDR1 and CDR2: MNHNS, SASEGT. This CDR3 has 12 amino acids. The CDR3 protein is CASSEALGEQYV. The CDR3 DNA reads TGTGCCAGCAGTGAAGCCCTTGGCGAGCAGTACGTC.

This clonotype has a handful of counts. CDR3 loop: CASRLAGGPLVQETQYF. The CDR3 coding sequence is TGTGCCAGCAGACTAGCGGGGGGGCCTTTGGTTCAAGAGACCCAGTACTTC. The chain couples TRBV28 to TRBJ2-5, with 13 bases aligning to TRBD2. Looked up from germline, CDR1 is MDHEN and CDR2 is SYDVKM. This CDR3 is 17 amino acids long. The V and J ends lost 6 bases and 2 bases, in that order; junction bases with no gene match: 9.

This clonotype was observed a few times. The CDR3 does not close with the conserved phenylalanine or tryptophan, likely indicating a read error. The gene calls are TRBV7-2 and TRBJ1-5, with D maybe TRBD1 (6 bases). This CDR3 comprises 13 residues. The V end was cut by 5 bases, the J end by 9 bases, with 14 bases between. Germline CDR1 SGHTA, CDR2 FQGNSA. CDR3 amino acids: CASSAKGGGPQHS. In DNA form, the CDR3 reads TGTGCCAGCAGCGCCAAGGGGGGTGGGCCCCAGCATTCT.

This clonotype was observed a few times. V is TRBV10-3 and J is TRBJ2-2; TRBD2 matches 11 bases. The germline gives CDR1 ENHRY, CDR2 SYGVKD. The trim removed 2 bases at V and 2 bases at J, leaving 10 bases unmatched. This CDR3 is built from 19 residues. The chain's CDR3 is CAISETRLAGSLNTGELFF. CDR3 nucleotides: TGTGCCATCAGTGAGACAAGACTAGCGGGATCCCTCAACACCGGGGAGCTGTTTTTT.

A note on this clonotype: A junction end diverges from the germline sequence, so it may reflect a read error. This chain links TRBV27 with TRBJ2-7; 7 nucleotides match TRBD1. The CDR3 has 11 amino acids. CDR1 is MNHEY, CDR2 SMNVEV, per germline (reference sequence). CDR3 DNA sequence: TGTGCCAGCAGCCGAGCCGGGACAGCTTTCTTC. Amino acids: CASSRAGTAFF.

The sample holds many counts of this clonotype. The V call is TRBV7-8, the J call TRBJ2-2, with D hard to call. Trimming took off 1 base at V and 9 bases at J, with 6 bases between the two ends. This CDR3 contains 12 residues. CDR1 is SGHVS and CDR2 is FQNEAQ in the germline V gene. CDR3 amino acids: CASSLVVRELFF. As DNA, the CDR3 is TGTGCCAGCAGCTTAGTAGTTAGGGAGCTGTTTTTT. Complete variable domain (other parts from reference TRBV7-8 and TRBJ2-2): GAGVSQSPRYKVAKRGQDVALRCDPISGHVSLFWYQQALGQGPEFLTYFQNEAQLDKSGLPSDRFFAERPEGSVSTLKIQRTQQEDSAVYLCASSLVVRELFFGEGSRLTVL.

V is TRBV20-1 and J is TRBJ2-5; a possible D gene is TRBD2 (7 bases). The germline V and J ends were trimmed by 5 bases and 5 bases, with 33 bases remaining between them. Germline-derived CDR1 and CDR2 are DFQATT and SNEGSKA (reference sequence). The CDR3 is 19 amino acids. This chain's CDR3 is CSAHYNPGLPGGRSETQYF. DNA for the CDR3: TGCAGTGCTCACTATAACCCCGGACTTCCGGGGGGCAGGTCGGAGACCCAGTACTTC.

This chain joins TRBV6-5 and TRBJ1-1; D possibly corresponds to TRBD1 (6 bases). CDR1 and CDR2 from the germline V gene are MNHEY and SVGAGI. The CDR3 length is 11 residues. CDR3 in amino acids: CATGRNTEAFF. The CDR3 bases are TGTGCGACAGGCCGGAACACTGAAGCTTTCTTT.

Only one count was recorded for this clonotype. The chain combines TRBV7-9 with TRBJ2-7; D possibly corresponds to TRBD2 (6 bases). V shed 3 bases and J shed 5 bases, with 11 bases lying between them. This CDR3 has 13 residues. Germline V CDR1 and CDR2: SEHNR, FQNEAQ (reference sequence). The CDR3 region is CASSLEGGDEQYV. The CDR3 DNA is TGTGCCAGCAGCTTGGAGGGAGGCGACGAGCAGTACGTC.

This clonotype has ten or more counts. CDR3 residues: CAISREYQETQYF. The CDR3 DNA reads TGTGCCATCAGTCGAGAGTACCAAGAGACCCAGTACTTC. The chain links TRBV10-3 to TRBJ2-5; D remains ambiguous. This CDR3 is built from 13 residues. Germline lookup yields CDR1 ENHRY and CDR2 SYGVKD. V lost 5 bases, J lost 0 bases, and 7 bases lay in between.

This clonotype appeared many times. The rearrangement uses TRBV12-3 or TRBV12-4 and TRBJ2-3; no clear D gene. CDR3 length equals 12 residues. Trimming removed 5 bases at V and 6 bases at J, with 9 bases between. This CDR3 reads CASSHVSDTQYF. The CDR3 nucleotides are TGTGCCAGCAGTCATGTTTCGGATACGCAGTATTTT.

In this sample, this clonotype turned up a few times. The chain recombines TRBV28 with TRBJ2-7; TRBD2 agrees at 11 bases. Looked up from germline, CDR1 is MDHEN and CDR2 is SYDVKM. Trimming removed 7 bases from V and 4 bases from J; junction bases left unmatched: 18. CDR3 length: 18 amino acids. Here the CDR3 reads CASTLYSSGLAGGYEQYF. As DNA, the CDR3 is TGTGCCAGCACCCTATACTCTAGCGGGCTAGCGGGAGGATACGAGCAGTACTTC.